This T cell receptor beta chain appears in the sequencing data of a study of T-cell reconstitution after alpha-beta-depleted transplantation in children. In this sample, this clonotype turned up many times. CDR3 length equals 12 residues. CDR1 is SGHAT and CDR2 is FQDESV in the germline V gene (reference sequence). V lost 7 bases and J 6 bases, leaving 12 bases between the germline ends. Unique molecular identifiers were incorporated when the TCRbeta library was constructed. TCRdb re-derived calls from the PCR reads in MiXCR, one entry per CDR3 protein. The sample has approximately 350,000 distinct CDR3 sequences; around 15% are singletons.

The sequence came from a male patient aged 2-10 years who had a stem cell transplant for acute lymphoblastic leukemia, so the T cells may come from the graft donor. The V call is TRBV11-1, the J call TRBJ1-1, with no clear D. The sample was PBMCs, mostly from graft donor cells, taken 360 days after TCRalphabeta/CD19-depleted stem cell transplant. The chain's CDR3 is CASTLGGAEAFF. As DNA, the CDR3 is TGTGCCAGCACCCTGGGTGGGGCTGAAGCTTTCTTT.